This T cell receptor (beta chain) was sequenced in a study of cytomegalovirus exposure and HLA in healthy donors. Only in-frame clones appear in the TCRdb table, and some are missing; sequencing was by immunoSEQ multiplex PCR. Among about 140,000 clones listed, approximately 93% were seen once. The source material was PBMCs. This sequence was found in a man younger than 35 in good health and CMV-seronegative.

Written as DNA, the CDR3 is TGTGCCAGCAGCCGCAATTTAGGGGGCCGTAATGAAAAACTGTTTTTT. Translating it yields CASSRNLGGRNEKLFF. The chain has TRBV11-3 and TRBJ1-4; TRBD1 aligns across 7 bases. V was clipped by 5 bases and J by 4 bases; unmatched bases: 10. Germline assignment: CDR1 SGHNT and CDR2 YENEEA. CDR3 length equals 16 residues.